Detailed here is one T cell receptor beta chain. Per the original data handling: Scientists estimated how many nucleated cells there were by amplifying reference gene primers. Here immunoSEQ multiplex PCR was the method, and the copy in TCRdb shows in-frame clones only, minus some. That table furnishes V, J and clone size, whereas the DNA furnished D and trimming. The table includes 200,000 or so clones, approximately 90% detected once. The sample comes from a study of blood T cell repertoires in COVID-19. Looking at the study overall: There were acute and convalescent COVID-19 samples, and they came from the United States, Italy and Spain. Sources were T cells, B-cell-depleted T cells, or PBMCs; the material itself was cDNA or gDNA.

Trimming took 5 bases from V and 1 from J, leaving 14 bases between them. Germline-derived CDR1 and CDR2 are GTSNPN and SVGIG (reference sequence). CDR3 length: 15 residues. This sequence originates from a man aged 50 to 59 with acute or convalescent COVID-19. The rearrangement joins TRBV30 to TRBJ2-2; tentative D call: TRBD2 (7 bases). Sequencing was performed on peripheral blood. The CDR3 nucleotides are TGTGCCTGGGGACGGGGGGCGGGGAACACCGGGGAGCTGTTTTTT. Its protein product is CAWGRGAGNTGELFF.